Below, one T cell receptor (beta chain) is given with its context. This clone's antigen is unknown. Within one base of it there is no much larger clone, and no base qualities were kept. TCR CDR3 regions were amplified from genomic DNA by multiplex PCR using the deep immunoSEQ assay. Extracted genomic DNA from each cell subset was spread evenly across all wells of several immunoSEQ 96-well plates, with each plate serving as a replicate. For sorted subsets, each replicate PCR was loaded with around 220 ng genomic DNA, equivalent to 25,000 to 35,000 T cell genomes. Purified libraries were measured with a Qubit 3.0 fluorometer, size-checked on a Bioanalyzer 2100, and measured again with the KAPA Library Quantification kit. Every immunoSEQ 96-well plate was sequenced on a dedicated single-read 150-cycle Illumina NextSeq 550 flow cell. The original pipeline was this. The immunoSEQ output contained only junctional sequences without quality scores, so filtering could not match that applied to full-length reads. Sequences were annotated with PyIR, a Python wrapper for IgBLAST v1.9, and V/J genes and CDR3 were assigned using IMGT germline references. Any read was removed if the V/J assignment was weak (E-value above 1e-6), the CDR3 was missing, or the read contained stop codons, out-of-frame junctions, or ambiguous translated residues. V3J clonotypes were defined as sequences sharing an identical inferred V gene, J gene, and CDR3 amino acid sequence. Percentage overlap between repertoires was calculated by dividing the number of shared unique clonotypes by the size of the smaller repertoire. Richness of each repertoire was evaluated using RTK rarefaction, the Chao1 estimator, and Recon v2.1 estimates of unobserved clonotypes. For all TCRbeta clonotypes obtained by the gDNA method from several donors, generation probabilities were computed with OLGA. TCRdb's version of the immuneACCESS table is confined to in-frame rearrangements and falls short of the full clone set. An unresolved V gene accounts for under half of the shortfall where checked; the remainder is of unknown origin. V and J calls and clone size follow that table, whereas D and trimming were derived from the DNA. In all, the sample holds 2 million to 2.5 million clones, and about 94% of those were seen once. 0.85% to 1.3% of the sample rests with the top ten.

This sample is part of a study of shared clonotypes between healthy human individuals (dated by TCRdb to the early 2020s). In the study overall: A few men and a couple of women, aged 18 to 49 years, made up the cohort. For each donor, CD4 naive and CD4 memory were each given three plates, CD8 naive was given two plates, and CD8 memory was given one plate. Blood TCR repertoires of roughly five healthy adults were deeply sequenced to estimate repertoire size and the extent of clonotype sharing between individuals. Different laboratories and diverse techniques were used to prepare libraries and sequence TCR repertoires, to increase sequencing depth and limit assay-specific biases. Each donor's leukapheresis produced roughly between roughly 0.85 and 9.5 billion PBMCs.

What the study reported, not specific to this receptor: Rarefaction of sorted-subset datasets indicated incomplete sequencing despite the large sequencing depth. Larger estimated clonotype richness was generally found for naive subsets than for memory subsets. Based on pairwise subsampling, the degree of clonotype sharing among donors was expected to be affected by sequencing depth. Clonotypes shared by all four sorted-subset donors showed higher generation probabilities than non-shared clonotypes. Because the study included only a small number of donors, the genetic and exposure-history diversity represented was limited. Around 5.4% of naive CD4, more than 3% of naive CD8, 2% to 2.5% of memory CD4, and 0.4% of memory CD8 clonotypes were shared across several donors. Sampling was restricted to blood, and TCR repertoires in tissues likely differ from the TCR repertoires found in blood.

V lost 3 bases and J lost 7 bases; the stretch between them is 16 bases long. Reading the germline V gene (reference sequence) gives CDR1 SEHNR and CDR2 FQNEAQ. CDR3 length: 15 amino acids, cysteine to phenylalanine. This entry keeps only the CDR3 DNA: 45 bases, framed from base 1. CD8 naive samples consisted of CD45RO-negative cells that were positively selected for CCR7, yielding a CD45RA+CCR7+ population without TemRA cells. The donors were healthy, HIV-negative adults who had no recently reported acute infections or vaccinations. Only Caucasian adults living in Nashville, Tennessee, USA were represented among the donors. Blood was obtained by leukapheresis, after which PBMCs were separated by Ficoll-Histopaque density gradient centrifugation and cryopreserved in liquid nitrogen vapor phase. Analytical flow cytometry was used to check the purity and quantity of every magnetically sorted T cell population. Genomic DNA was isolated from each sorted fraction and quantified by UV absorbance on a Nanodrop 2000c.

The material sequenced was naive CD8+ T cells sorted from blood. Explained via the paper, the cell subset or site label denotes: CD45RA+CCR7+. The TCR originated in a man younger than 35 in good health. The rearrangement combines TRBV7-9 with TRBJ1-5; the D region possibly corresponds to TRBD1 (5 bases align). The sequenced DNA: TGTGCCAGCAGCTTGGGGGTAGGGGATGGCCAGCCCCAGCATTTT. This is translated as CASSLGVGDGQPQHF. The variable domain in full, with residues beyond the CDR3 obtained from the reference TRBV7-9 and TRBJ1-5 genes, is DTGVSQNPRHKITKRGQNVTFRCDPISEHNRLYWYRQTLGQGPEFLTYFQNEAQLEKSRLLSDRFSAERPKGSFSTLEIQRTEQGDSAMYLCASSLGVGDGQPQHFGDGTRLSIL.